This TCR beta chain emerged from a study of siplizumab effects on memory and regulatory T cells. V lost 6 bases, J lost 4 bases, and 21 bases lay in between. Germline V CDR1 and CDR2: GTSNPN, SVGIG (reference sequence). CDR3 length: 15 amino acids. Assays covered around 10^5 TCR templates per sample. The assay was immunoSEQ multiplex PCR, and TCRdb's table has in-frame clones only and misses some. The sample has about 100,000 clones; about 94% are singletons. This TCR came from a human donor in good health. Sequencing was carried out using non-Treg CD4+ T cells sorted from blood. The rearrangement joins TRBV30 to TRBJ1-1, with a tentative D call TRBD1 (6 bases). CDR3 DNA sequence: TGTGCCTGCGTACGGGGGGCGGCCGCGGCCACTGAAGCTTTCTTT. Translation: CACVRGAAAATEAFF.